The 25 T cell receptor beta chains below were found in one sample sequenced in a study of CD8 T cells in ankylosing spondylitis. Study conclusions and caveats: A TCR beta motif of several highly homologous variants appeared characteristic of ankylosing spondylitis blood.

TCRdb reanalysed the 5' RACE reads using MiXCR and keeps one entry per CDR3 protein. The sample lists about 540,000 distinct CDR3 sequences, roughly an eighth occurring once. These receptors' antigens are unknown. Sequenced input: blood, either unsorted or a sorted T cell fraction (not recorded which). These receptors all stem from a male donor with ankylosing spondylitis.

This clonotype came up a few times. The chain couples TRBV20-1 to TRBJ2-2, with a weak D call TRBD2 (7 bases). Trimming shortened V by 6 bases and J by 5 bases, and 16 bases separated the two germline ends. The V gene's germline CDR1 is DFQATT and CDR2 SNEGSKA (reference sequence). The CDR3 is made up of 14 amino acids. CDR3 sequence (DNA): TGCAGTGCCCTAGGACTAGGGGGTACCGGGGAGCTGTTTTTT. Translated, it gives CSALGLGGTGELFF.

The sample holds one count of this clonotype. The chain joins TRBV7-9 to TRBJ2-7; D gene ambiguous. CDR1 is SEHNR and CDR2 is FQNEAQ in the germline V gene (reference sequence). Trimming left V 5 bases short and J 2 bases short, with 10 bases between. CDR3 length: 13 amino acids. In nucleotides, the CDR3 is TGTGCCAGCAGCCCCCGAGCGACCTACGAGCAGTACTTC. Protein sequence: CASSPRATYEQYF. Using reference TRBV7-9 and TRBJ2-7 for the parts outside the CDR3, the full variable domain is DTGVSQNPRHKITKRGQNVTFRCDPISEHNRLYWYRQTLGQGPEFLTYFQNEAQLEKSRLLSDRFSAERPKGSFSTLEIQRTEQGDSAMYLCASSPRATYEQYFGPGTRLTVT.

With respect to this clonotype: At one end, the junction sequence differs from germline, possibly due to a read error. The chain uses TRBV12-3 or TRBV12-4 and TRBJ1-2; D ambiguous. The CDR3 extends over 12 amino acids. The CDR3 DNA reads as TGTGCCAGCAGTTTAGAATTTGCCTTGCTGCACTTC. It is translated as CASSLEFALLHF.

This chain uses TRBV12-3 or TRBV12-4 with TRBJ2-7; TRBD1 matches 7 bases. There are 14 residues in the CDR3. Germline trimming cut 2 bases from V and 2 bases from J; bases unmatched to any gene: 3. The CDR3 nucleotides are TGTGCCAGCAGTTTACGGGACAGCACCTACGAGCAGTACGTC. Amino acids: CASSLRDSTYEQYV.

This clonotype was detected ten times or more. The gene calls are TRBV7-8 and TRBJ2-3; the D is unclear. The germline V and J ends were trimmed by 2 bases and 8 bases, with 14 bases remaining between them. Looked up from germline, CDR1 is SGHVS and CDR2 is FQNEAQ. This CDR3 spans 14 amino acids. The CDR3 spells CASSLPTEPVTQYF. In DNA form, the CDR3 reads TGTGCCAGCAGCTTACCAACGGAGCCGGTTACGCAGTATTTT.

V usage is TRBV5-1 and J usage is TRBJ1-1; no definite D call. The germline gives CDR1 SGHRS, CDR2 YFSETQ. This CDR3 comprises 17 residues. V dropped 2 bases and J dropped 0 bases, with 17 bases sitting between them. DNA for the CDR3: TGCGCCAGCAGCTTCCGCAGGACCCCCTCCATGAACACTGAAGCTTTCTTT. This encodes CASSFRRTPSMNTEAFF.

This clonotype was observed a few times. This chain joins TRBV12-3 or TRBV12-4 and TRBJ2-2, with a possible D match to TRBD1 (5 bases). CDR3 length equals 13 residues. The V gene lost 7 bases and the J gene lost 3 bases, with 9 bases spanning the gap. The CDR3 here is CASIMTDTGELFF. The CDR3 nucleotides read TGTGCCAGCATTATGACAGACACCGGGGAGCTGTTTTTT.

This clonotype has more than one count but fewer than ten. The chain uses TRBV20-1 and TRBJ2-1, with TRBD2 as a possible D gene (5 bases). The V end was cut by 4 bases, the J end by 2 bases, with 18 bases between. The CDR3 runs 16 residues. Germline lookup yields CDR1 DFQATT and CDR2 SNEGSKA (reference sequence). CDR3 coding DNA: TGCAGTGCTATCCCCTCAGCGGCCCCGACCTACAATGAGCAGTTCTTC. Translating gives CSAIPSAAPTYNEQFF.

There are a few counts of this clonotype. V and J are TRBV18 and TRBJ2-4, with D tentatively TRBD2 (6 bases). Germline V gives CDR1 KGHSH, CDR2 LQKENI. The V end lost 6 bases, the J end lost 5 bases, and 11 bases lay between the germline ends. The CDR3 is 13 amino acids. The DNA for the CDR3 is TGTGCCAGCTCCGTAGCGGCCGAAAACATTCAGTACTTC. Translated, it gives CASSVAAENIQYF. The variable domain in full, with the rest retrieved from reference TRBV18 and TRBJ2-4, is NAGVMQNPRHLVRRRGQEARLRCSPMKGHSHVYWYRQLPEEGLKFMVYLQKENIIDESGMPKERFSAEFPKEGPSILRIQQVVRGDSAAYFCASSVAAENIQYFGAGTRLSVL.

About this clonotype: This may arise from a read error, as a much more abundant clone is one base away. The V and J genes are TRBV5-1 and TRBJ2-5, with TRBD1 identical over 7 bases. Losses at the gene ends were 1 base for V and 3 bases for J; bases not matched to a gene: 3. Germline CDR1 and CDR2: SGHRS and YFSETQ. The CDR3 runs to 14 residues. CDR3 region: CASSLPGTEETQYF. DNA of the CDR3: TGCGCCAGCAGCTTGCCCGGGACAGAAGAGACCCAGTACTTC. The entire variable domain, with the rest obtained from reference TRBV5-1 and TRBJ2-5, is as follows: KAGVTQTPRYLIKTRGQQVTLSCSPISGHRSVSWYQQTPGQGLQFLFEYFSETQRNKGNFPGRFSGRQFSNSRSEMNVSTLELGDSALYLCASSLPGTEETQYFGPGTRLLVL.

This chain uses TRBV12-5 with TRBJ2-3, with 10 bases aligning to TRBD2. J gave up 2 bases and V 5 bases, and 4 bases lay outside the gene matches. Germline V gives CDR1 LGHNT, CDR2 FRNRAP. The CDR3 is made up of 15 amino acids. The CDR3 loop is CASGVSGRATDTQYF. For the CDR3, the DNA is TGTGCTAGTGGTGTCAGCGGGAGGGCCACAGATACGCAGTATTTT.

This clonotype has just a few counts. The genes are TRBV7-6 and TRBJ2-2, with a weak D call TRBD2 (6 bases). The germline V gene has CDR1 SGHVS and CDR2 FNYEAQ. CDR3 length: 15 residues. V lost 4 bases, J lost 7 bases, and 16 bases lay in between. The CDR3: CASSSSDLQVGELFF. The DNA for the CDR3 is TGTGCCAGCAGCTCTAGCGATCTACAGGTCGGGGAGCTGTTTTTT.

V gene TRBV5-4 combines with J gene TRBJ2-5; the match to TRBD2 covers 10 bases. Trimming cost V 5 bases and J 2 bases; bases outside gene matches: 9. The CDR3 runs 16 residues. CDR1 is SGHNT, CDR2 YYREEE, per germline (reference sequence). Here the CDR3 reads CASSLGTSGVQETQYF. The CDR3 DNA follows: TGTGCCAGCAGTCTGGGTACTAGCGGGGTACAAGAGACCCAGTACTTC. Looking up the rest from reference TRBV5-4 and TRBJ2-5 gives the full variable domain: ETGVTQSPTHLIKTRGQQVTLRCSSQSGHNTVSWYQQALGQGPQFIFQYYREEENGRGNFPPRFSGLQFPNYSSELNVNALELDDSALYLCASSLGTSGVQETQYFGPGTRLLVL.

The chain joins TRBV20-1 to TRBJ1-5, with 10 positions matching TRBD1. CDR1 and CDR2 from the germline V gene are DFQATT and SNEGSKA (reference sequence). The junction had 12 bases not matched to a gene; V was cut back by 6 bases and J by 1 base. The CDR3 runs to 17 residues. The CDR3 is CSAPFGTGDVSNQPQHF. CDR3 nucleotides: TGCAGTGCCCCTTTTGGGACAGGGGACGTAAGCAATCAGCCCCAGCATTTT.

In its sample, this clonotype was seen many times. The chain is built from TRBV7-2 and TRBJ2-1; D may be TRBD1 or TRBD2 (5 bases each). The CDR3 totals 15 residues. Trimming took off 1 base at V and 0 bases at J, with 7 bases between the two ends. Germline V CDR1 and CDR2: SGHTA, FQGNSA. CDR3 nucleotides: TGTGCCAGCAGCTTAGATGGGGGCTCCTACAATGAGCAGTTCTTC. As protein: CASSLDGGSYNEQFF. Based on the CDR3 plus reference TRBV7-2 and TRBJ2-1, the full variable domain is GAGVSQSPSNKVTEKGKDVELRCDPISGHTALYWYRQSLGQGLEFLIYFQGNSAPDKSGLPSDRFSAERTGGSVSTLTIQRTQQEDSAVYLCASSLDGGSYNEQFFGPGTRLTVL.

This clonotype was detected only a few times. The chain is built from TRBV9 and TRBJ2-7; 13 nucleotides agree with TRBD2. The CDR3 sequence is 16 residues long. V gave up 4 bases and J gave up 2 bases; unmatched junction bases: 6. Germline V lookup: CDR1 SGDLS, CDR2 YYNGEE. The CDR3 spells CASSTGTSGTAYEQYF. The CDR3 DNA reads TGTGCCAGCAGCACCGGGACTAGCGGGACCGCCTACGAGCAGTACTTC. The full variable domain, completed using reference TRBV9 and TRBJ2-7, is DSGVTQTPKHLITATGQRVTLRCSPRSGDLSVYWYQQSLDQGLQFLIQYYNGEERAKGNILERFSAQQFPDLHSELNLSSLELGDSALYFCASSTGTSGTAYEQYFGPGTRLTVT.

This clonotype was seen only a few times. The V and J genes are TRBV7-6 and TRBJ2-7, with TRBD2 matching 9 bases. The CDR3 has 15 amino acids. Germline-derived CDR1 and CDR2 are SGHVS and FNYEAQ. Germline trimming cut 5 bases from V and 4 bases from J; bases unmatched to any gene: 9. The CDR3 here is CASSAAPGLAYEQYF. The CDR3 DNA follows: TGTGCCAGCAGCGCCGCCCCGGGACTAGCTTACGAGCAGTACTTC.

Note on this clonotype: The conserved phenylalanine or tryptophan is not found at the CDR3 terminus, so this likely reflects a read error. J is TRBJ2-7 and V is TRBV4-2; 11 nucleotides agree with TRBD2. With 1 base clipped from V and 5 bases from J, the junction kept 7 bases outside the gene matches. The CDR3 totals 16 residues. Germline CDR1 reads LGHNA; CDR2 reads YNFKEQ. The CDR3 sequence is CASSQGRGLAGDEQYL. The CDR3 DNA sequence: TGTGCCAGCAGCCAAGGGAGAGGACTAGCGGGCGACGAGCAGTACTTA.

This clonotype has a handful of counts. The rearrangement joins TRBV24-1 to TRBJ2-1, with 10 bases lining up with TRBD1. After removal of 6 bases from V and 4 bases from J, the junction contained 5 bases not matched to a gene. The V gene's germline CDR1 is KGHDR and CDR2 SFDVKD. The CDR3 sequence is 15 residues long. The CDR3, as DNA: TGTGCCACCAGTAAGGGACAGGGGCATTACAATGAGCAGTTCTTC. Protein product: CATSKGQGHYNEQFF.

This clonotype occurred a few times. The chain uses TRBV2 and TRBJ1-1, with D hard to call. In germline, CDR1 is SNHLY, CDR2 FYNNEI. This CDR3 has 14 amino acids. Trimming took 6 bases from V and 1 from J, leaving 12 bases between them. The CDR3 reads CASRLEAGNTEAFF. The CDR3 DNA reads as TGTGCCAGCAGATTAGAGGCTGGGAACACTGAAGCTTTCTTT.

The rearrangement joins TRBV9 to TRBJ2-2; the match to TRBD1 covers 8 bases. The V and J ends lost 5 bases and 5 bases, in that order; junction bases with no gene match: 14. The CDR3 has 17 residues. In germline, CDR1 is SGDLS, CDR2 YYNGEE. CDR3 coding DNA: TGTGCCAGCAGTGAAGGGTTCAGGGGGCTCGGAACCGGGGAGCTGTTTTTT. Translating gives CASSEGFRGLGTGELFF. The variable domain in full, with the rest retrieved from reference TRBV9 and TRBJ2-2, is DSGVTQTPKHLITATGQRVTLRCSPRSGDLSVYWYQQSLDQGLQFLIQYYNGEERAKGNILERFSAQQFPDLHSELNLSSLELGDSALYFCASSEGFRGLGTGELFFGEGSRLTVL.

Ten or more counts support this clonotype. The chain has TRBV27 and TRBJ1-2, with 9 bases aligning to TRBD1. Germline values: CDR1 MNHEY, CDR2 SMNVEV (reference sequence). Trimming removed 3 bases from V and 5 bases from J; junction bases left unmatched: 1. This CDR3 is built from 13 residues. Here the CDR3 DNA reads TGTGCCAGCAGTTTTGGACAGGGGTATGGCTACACCTTC. Encoded protein: CASSFGQGYGYTF.

This clonotype occurred a few times. The DNA for the CDR3 is TGTGCCAGCAGTTACTCCGCGGAGACCAATCAGCCCCAGCATTTT. Protein product: CASSYSAETNQPQHF. This rearrangement joins TRBV6-5 to TRBJ1-5; D uncertain. V lost 0 bases and J 3 bases, leaving 9 bases between the germline ends. Per germline, CDR1 MNHEY and CDR2 SVGAGI. This CDR3 spans 15 amino acids.

This clonotype has ten or more counts. The V call is TRBV7-7, the J call TRBJ2-3; D remains ambiguous. V was trimmed by 1 base and J by 2 bases, leaving 4 bases between them. Per the germline V gene, CDR1 is SSHAT and CDR2 is FNYEAQ (reference sequence). The CDR3 contains 13 residues. CDR3 DNA: TGTGCCAGCAGCTTAGGGTACACAGATACGCAGTATTTT. Residues: CASSLGYTDTQYF.

This clonotype was seen a few times. The chain couples TRBV19 to TRBJ2-1, with 10 bases aligning to TRBD2. This CDR3 has 14 amino acids. J gave up 4 bases and V 7 bases, and 4 bases lay outside the gene matches. CDR1 is LNHDA and CDR2 is SQIVND in the germline V gene (reference sequence). The CDR3 DNA is TGTGCCAGTACGGGTAGCGGGAGGTACAATGAGCAGTTCTTC. Protein sequence: CASTGSGRYNEQFF.